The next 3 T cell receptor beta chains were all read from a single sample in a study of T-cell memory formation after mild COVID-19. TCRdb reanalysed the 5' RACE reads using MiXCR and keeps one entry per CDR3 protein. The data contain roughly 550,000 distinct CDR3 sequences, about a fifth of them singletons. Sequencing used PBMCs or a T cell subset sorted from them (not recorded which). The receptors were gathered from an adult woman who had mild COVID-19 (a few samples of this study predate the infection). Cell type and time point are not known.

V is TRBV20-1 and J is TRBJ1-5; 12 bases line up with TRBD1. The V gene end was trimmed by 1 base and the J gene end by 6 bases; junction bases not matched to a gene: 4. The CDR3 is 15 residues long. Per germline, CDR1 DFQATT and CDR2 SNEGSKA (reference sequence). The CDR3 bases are TGCAGTGCTAGAGTCGGGACAGGGGGCTCTCAGCCCCAGCATTTT. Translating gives CSARVGTGGSQPQHF.

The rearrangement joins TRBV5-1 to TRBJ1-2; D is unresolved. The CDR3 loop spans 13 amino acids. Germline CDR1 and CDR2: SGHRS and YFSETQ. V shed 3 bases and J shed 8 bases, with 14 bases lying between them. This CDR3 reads CASSSQATGGYTF. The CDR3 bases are TGCGCCAGCAGCTCGCAGGCGACGGGGGGCTACACCTTC.

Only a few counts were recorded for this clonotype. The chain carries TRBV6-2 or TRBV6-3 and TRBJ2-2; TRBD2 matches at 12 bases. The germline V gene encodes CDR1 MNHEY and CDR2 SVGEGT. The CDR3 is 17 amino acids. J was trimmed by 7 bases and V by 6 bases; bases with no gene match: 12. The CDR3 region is CASSQLAGGRFGGELFF. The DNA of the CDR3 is TGTGCCAGCAGCCAACTAGCGGGAGGTCGATTCGGCGGGGAGCTGTTTTTT.